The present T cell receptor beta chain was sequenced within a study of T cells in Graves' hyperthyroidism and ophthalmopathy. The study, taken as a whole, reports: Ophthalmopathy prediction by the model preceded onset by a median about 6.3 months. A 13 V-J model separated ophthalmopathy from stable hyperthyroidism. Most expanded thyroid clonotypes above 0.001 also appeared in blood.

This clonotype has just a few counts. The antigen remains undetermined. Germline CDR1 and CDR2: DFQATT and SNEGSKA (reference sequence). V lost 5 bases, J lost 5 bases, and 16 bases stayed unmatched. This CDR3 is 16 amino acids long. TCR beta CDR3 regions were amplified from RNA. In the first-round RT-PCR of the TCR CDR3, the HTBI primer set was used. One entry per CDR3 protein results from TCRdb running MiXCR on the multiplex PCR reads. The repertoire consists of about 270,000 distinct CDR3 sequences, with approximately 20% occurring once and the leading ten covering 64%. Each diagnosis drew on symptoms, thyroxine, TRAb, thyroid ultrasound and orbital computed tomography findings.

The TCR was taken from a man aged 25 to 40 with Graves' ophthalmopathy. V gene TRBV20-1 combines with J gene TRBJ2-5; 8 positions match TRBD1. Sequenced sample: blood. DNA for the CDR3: TGCAGTGCTCAAAAACCACGCAGGGGGCTAGGCGAGACCCAGTACTTC. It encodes CSAQKPRRGLGETQYF.